This T cell receptor (beta chain) emerged from a study of T cells after yellow fever vaccination. The CDR3 runs 13 residues. Trimming pared 2 bases from V and 5 bases from J, leaving 10 bases between. The germline gives CDR1 LNHNV, CDR2 YYDKDF (reference sequence). TCRdb called the 5' RACE reads again in MiXCR, with one record for every CDR3 protein. Of hundreds of thousands of distinct CDR3 sequences in the sample, 7.5% to 9.5% are singletons; the top ten hold about 3%. This clonotype was obtained from a man younger than 30 who received the YFV17D yellow fever vaccine. This sample comprised CD4+ T cells sorted from PBMCs, obtained 5 days after the yellow fever booster vaccination. This chain uses TRBV15 with TRBJ2-7, with D possibly being TRBD1 or TRBD2 (6 bases each). CDR3 nucleotides: TGTGCCACCAGCAGATACAGGGAGGACGAGCAGTACTTC. Its protein is CATSRYREDEQYF.